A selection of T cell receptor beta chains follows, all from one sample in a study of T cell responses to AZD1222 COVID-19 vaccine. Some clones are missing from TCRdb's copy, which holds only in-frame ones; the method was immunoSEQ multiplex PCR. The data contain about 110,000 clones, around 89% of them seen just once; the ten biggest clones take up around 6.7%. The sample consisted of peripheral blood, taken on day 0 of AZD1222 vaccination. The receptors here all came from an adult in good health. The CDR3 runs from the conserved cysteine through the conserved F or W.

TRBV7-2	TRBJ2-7	CASSPQGQLDEQYF
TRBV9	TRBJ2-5	CASSVGATSGTETQYF
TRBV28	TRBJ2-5	CASSSQGASETQYF
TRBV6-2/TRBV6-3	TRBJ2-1	CASSYGQGKGEQFF
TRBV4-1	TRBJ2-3	CASSQDRGANTQYF
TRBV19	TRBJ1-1	CASTPGGLNRNTEAFF
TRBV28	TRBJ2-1	CASSLLGQNFNEQFF
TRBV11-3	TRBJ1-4	CASSLGSTGRANEKLFF
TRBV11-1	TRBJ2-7	CASSLGQGNSYEQYF
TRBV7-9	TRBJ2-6	CASSLNVGLYSGANVLTF
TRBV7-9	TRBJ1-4	CASSFWSGGEGEKLFF
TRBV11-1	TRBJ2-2	CASSLDRGDSGELFF
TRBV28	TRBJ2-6	CAAQGVGYSGSSGANVLTF
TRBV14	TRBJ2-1	CASSQDWTSGRSSYNEQFF
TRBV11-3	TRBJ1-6	CASSLEQGIVGRQYNSPLHF
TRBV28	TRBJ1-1	CASSPQGAFTEAFF
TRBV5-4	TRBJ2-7	CASSLYQGYEQYF
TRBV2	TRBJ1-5	CASSGVLGPNQPQHF
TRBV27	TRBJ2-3	CASSLKVPSGRAGDTQYF
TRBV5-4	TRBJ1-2	CASSLGRGQGASNYGYTF
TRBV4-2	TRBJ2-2	CASSQSLADTGELFF
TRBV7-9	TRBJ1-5	CASSLGPDQPQHF
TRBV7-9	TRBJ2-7	CASSDQERRLEQYF
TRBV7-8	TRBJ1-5	CASSSQGHQPQHF
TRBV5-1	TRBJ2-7	CASSLASGFSSYEQYF
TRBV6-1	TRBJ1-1	CASSDVRDTEAFF
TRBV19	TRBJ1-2	CASTPRQANYGYTF
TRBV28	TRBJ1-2	CASSLFGKGGYTF
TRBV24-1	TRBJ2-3	CATSAERERDTQYF
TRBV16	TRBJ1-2	CASSQSNQGSRGYTF
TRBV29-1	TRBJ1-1	CSVVTTKSNTEAFF
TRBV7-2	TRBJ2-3	CASSSNSFLADTQYF
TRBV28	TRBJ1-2	CASSLLGGQAYGYTF
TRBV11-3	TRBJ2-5	CASSLDAPETQYF
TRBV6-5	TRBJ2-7	CASSFTWGRVNEQYF
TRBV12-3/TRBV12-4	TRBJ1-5	CASNWGGNQPQHF
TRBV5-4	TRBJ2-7	CASSLGLAETYEQYF
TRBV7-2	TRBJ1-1	CASSLVATRAGNTEAFF
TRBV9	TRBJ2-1	CASSVGKGQQFF
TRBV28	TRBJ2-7	CASSYSAPGQAYEQYF
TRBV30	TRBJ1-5	CAWSVWTDLQPQHF
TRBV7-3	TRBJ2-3	CASSSPEGISTDTQYF
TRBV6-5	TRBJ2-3	CASSYQGTPDTQYF